The clone carrying this T cell receptor (beta chain) was picked up a small number of times. Those enrolled, adults aged 18 to 89 years, came from roughly 22 US areas. Recovered status applied to Cohort 3 donors who had two consecutive negative PCRs. It also applied to those with clearance or with symptom resolution. The CDR3 runs 15 residues. Germline CDR1 reads MGHRA; CDR2 reads YSYEKL. V lost 1 base and J lost 3; bases outside the gene matches: 3. This entry comes from a study of blood T cell repertoires in COVID-19. Sequencing was performed with immunoSEQ multiplex PCR; in TCRdb, only in-frame clones are kept and a portion is missing. Among around 200,000 clones listed, around nine tenths were seen once.

Sequenced material: PBMCs or T cells enriched from blood (not recorded which). The clonotype originates from a woman between 18 and 29 years old who had recovered from COVID-19. This chain joins TRBV4-1 and TRBJ1-5, with 7 bases that match TRBD1. The CDR3 protein is CASSQATGVNQPQHF. The CDR3 DNA reads as TGCGCCAGCAGCCAAGCTACAGGGGTCAATCAGCCCCAGCATTTT.